The source of this T cell receptor beta chain is a study of blood T cell repertoires in COVID-19. Across the study: The cDNA or gDNA used as material had been derived from T cells, B-cell-depleted T cells, or PBMCs.

Original methodology: Reference gene primer amplification gave estimated nucleated cell counts. Libraries were prepared by immunoSEQ multiplex PCR; TCRdb keeps only in-frame clonotypes and omits some of them. D and trimming were read from the DNA, whereas the V and J calls and clone size are those reported in that table. The table has 150,000 to 200,000 clones, roughly 87% seen once; the top ten hold approximately 10%. The CDR3 length is 14 residues. Germline loops: CDR1 LNHNV, CDR2 YYDKDF (reference sequence). The V gene end was trimmed by 6 bases and the J gene end by 4 bases; junction bases not matched to a gene: 8. This clone has just a few counts.

The specimen was PBMCs or T cells enriched from blood (not recorded which). The rearrangement joins TRBV15 to TRBJ1-1; 7 nucleotides line up with TRBD1. The clonotype comes from a man aged 45-65 years who had recovered from COVID-19. The CDR3 nucleotides are TGTGCCACCAGAGAGGAGGGGGCGGTCACTGAAGCTTTCTTT. Its translation: CATREEGAVTEAFF.